This TCR beta chain was obtained from a study of early T cells in non-severe SARS-CoV-2 infection. Individual cDNA molecules were tagged with unique molecular identifiers, the study reported. TCRdb used MiXCR to reprocess the 5' RACE reads, holding one entry per CDR3 protein. This table has tens of thousands of distinct CDR3 sequences, 13% appearing once. This clonotype was picked up many times. The antigen is undetermined. The study's findings and limits: The matching step, a VDJdb search, favored anti-spike CD8 responses and missed private and CD4 specificities.

Sequenced input: whole blood. The sequence was collected from an adult who was a healthcare worker with PCR-confirmed SARS-CoV-2 infection or an uninfected control (not recorded which).

CDR3 loop: CAWTPPGPSGNTIYF. The CDR3 bases are TGTGCCTGGACGCCCCCAGGGCCCTCTGGAAACACCATATATTTT. The chain has TRBV30 and TRBJ1-3; D may be TRBD1 (5 bases). The CDR3 extends over 15 amino acids. Trimming pared 4 bases from V and 0 bases from J, leaving 13 bases between. Looked up from germline, CDR1 is GTSNPN and CDR2 is SVGIG (reference sequence). Based on the CDR3 plus reference TRBV30 and TRBJ1-3, the full variable domain is SQTIHQWPATLVQPVGSPLSLECTVEGTSNPNLYWYRQAAGRGLQLLFYSVGIGQISSEVPQNLSASRPQDRQFILSSKKLLLSDSGFYLCAWTPPGPSGNTIYFGEGSWLTVV.